This T cell receptor beta chain appears in the sequencing data of a study of blood T cells in healthy people across ages. Study observations and caveats: It was held that diversity estimates obtained from one million T cells represented underestimates.

With 4 bases clipped from V and 6 bases from J, the junction kept 6 bases outside the gene matches. The CDR3 consists of 14 residues. Germline CDR1 is DFQATT and CDR2 is SNEGSKA (reference sequence). The table lists this clonotype with many counts. Its antigen is as yet unknown. Sample-barcoded 5' priming and a J-beta primer mix drove a second PCR of 7 to 11 cycles. With 12 random nucleotides, a template-switch adaptor tagged each individual cDNA molecule. MiXCR, applied by TCRdb to the 5' RACE reads, yields one record per CDR3 protein. The top ten hold 13% of the sample, which has about 670,000 distinct CDR3 sequences, approximately 52% seen once. Samples each yielded at least 6 micrograms of total RNA.

The TCR sequence derives from a woman older than 75 in good health. Sequenced material: blood. The V and J genes are TRBV20-1 and TRBJ2-3; 11 bases map to TRBD2. The CDR3 reads CSATIAGGPDTQYF. The CDR3 DNA sequence: TGCAGTGCTACTATAGCGGGAGGGCCCGATACGCAGTATTTT.